Below are 29 T cell receptor beta chains sequenced from a single sample in a study of cytomegalovirus exposure and HLA in healthy donors. Primers: 60 Vbeta forward and 13 Jbeta reverse. The protocol was immunoSEQ multiplex PCR, while the TCRdb copy is restricted to in-frame clones and leaves out a portion. This table has about 200,000 clones, 60% to 80% appearing once. Sequenced input: PBMCs. The receptors derive from a male donor in good health and CMV-seronegative.

The table lists this clone with a count of one. The chain has TRBV11-2 and TRBJ1-4, with a possible D match to TRBD1 (5 bases). The ends were cut back, 1 base at V and 0 bases at J, with 18 bases in the middle. Germline CDR1 SGHAT, CDR2 FQNNGV. The CDR3 has 19 residues. CDR3: CASSLGQTAPASTNEKLFF. CDR3 DNA sequence: TGTGCCAGCAGCTTAGGACAGACCGCCCCAGCCTCAACTAATGAAAAACTGTTTTTT.

V and J are TRBV19 and TRBJ2-7, with 9 bases lining up with TRBD1. The CDR3 runs 15 residues. The V gene's germline CDR1 is LNHDA and CDR2 SQIVND (reference sequence). V lost 0 bases, J lost 2 bases, and 2 bases stayed unmatched. CDR3 protein: CASSIEGTGTYEQYF. The CDR3 DNA reads TGTGCCAGTAGTATAGAGGGGACAGGGACCTACGAGCAGTACTTC.

CDR3 DNA sequence: TGTGCCAGCAATTCGCACGGCGAGCAGTACTTC. Protein: CASNSHGEQYF. This chain links TRBV6-5 with TRBJ2-7; D not certain. V lost 7 bases, J lost 6 bases, and 10 bases lay in between. CDR3 length equals 11 residues. Germline lookup yields CDR1 MNHEY and CDR2 SVGAGI.

The V and J genes are TRBV11-2 and TRBJ1-2; D is unresolved. Germline V gene sequence: CDR1 SGHAT, CDR2 FQNNGV. The V gene lost 1 base and the J gene lost 7 bases, with 10 bases spanning the gap. The CDR3 has 13 amino acids. The CDR3 protein is CASSLGVRVGYTF. For the CDR3, the DNA is TGTGCCAGCAGCTTAGGCGTCCGGGTTGGCTACACCTTC. The full variable domain, rest sourced from reference TRBV11-2 and TRBJ1-2, is EAGVAQSPRYKIIEKRQSVAFWCNPISGHATLYWYQQILGQGPKLLIQFQNNGVVDDSQLPKDRFSAERLKGVDSTLKIQPAKLEDSAVYLCASSLGVRVGYTFGSGTRLTVV.

This chain links TRBV6-5 with TRBJ2-7; TRBD2 matches at 14 bases. The J segment lost 6 bases and the V segment lost 7 bases, leaving 5 bases of the junction unmatched. Germline CDR1 MNHEY, CDR2 SVGAGI. The length of the CDR3 is 14 residues. This CDR3 reads CASIGTSGSLEQYF. Written as DNA, the CDR3 is TGTGCCAGCATCGGGACTAGCGGGAGTCTCGAGCAGTACTTC.

The V gene is TRBV19, the J gene TRBJ1-1, with D possibly matching TRBD1 (5 bases). Germline loops: CDR1 LNHDA, CDR2 SQIVND (reference sequence). The CDR3 is 11 residues long. V lost 9 bases, J lost 6 bases, and 11 bases lay in between. The DNA for the CDR3 is TGTGCCAGGCGGGGACGGCCTGAAGCTTTCTTT. Encoded protein: CARRGRPEAFF.

The V and J genes are TRBV15 and TRBJ2-7; 8 nucleotides match TRBD2. This CDR3 spans 15 amino acids. With V trimmed by 0 bases and J by 4 bases, 5 bases remained unmatched. Germline loops: CDR1 LNHNV, CDR2 YYDKDF (reference sequence). DNA of the CDR3: TGTGCCACCAGCAGAGATCCAGCGGGAGTATACGAGCAGTACTTC. Translated, it gives CATSRDPAGVYEQYF.

The rearrangement joins TRBV21-1 to TRBJ2-3; whether TRBD2, the table's D call, matches the DNA was not checked. TRBV21-1 is annotated as a pseudogene. This CDR3 region has 16 residues. CDR3 in amino acids: CASSKVTSGRADTQYF. CDR3 nucleotide sequence: TGTGCCAGCAGCAAAGTCACTAGCGGGAGAGCAGATACGCAGTATTTT.

V is TRBV10-1 and J is TRBJ2-5; possibly TRBD1 for D (6 bases). Trimming left V 0 bases short and J 1 base short, with 12 bases between. The CDR3 has 16 residues. Germline V gene sequence: CDR1 WNHNN, CDR2 SYGVQD (reference sequence). The CDR3 bases are TGCGCCAGCAGTGAGTCAGAGACAGGAGTCCAAGAGACCCAGTACTTC. Translating gives CASSESETGVQETQYF.

The genes are TRBV11-3 and TRBJ2-3; 8 bases match TRBD1. Germline values: CDR1 SGHNT, CDR2 YENEEA. With 2 bases clipped from V and 5 bases from J, the junction kept 12 bases outside the gene matches. CDR3 size: 17 residues. The CDR3 spells CASSLHPWTGPGDTQYF. In DNA, the CDR3 is TGTGCCAGCAGCTTACACCCCTGGACAGGGCCGGGAGATACGCAGTATTTT.

This sequence joins TRBV11-2 and TRBJ2-7; D may be TRBD1 (6 bases). Germline lookup yields CDR1 SGHAT and CDR2 FQNNGV. CDR3 size: 18 residues. The ends were cut back, 0 bases at V and 2 bases at J, with 20 bases in the middle. For the CDR3, the DNA is TGTGCCAGCAGCTTAGATTCGCCTTTGGACAGTGCACCCTACGAGCAGTACTTC. Protein sequence: CASSLDSPLDSAPYEQYF.

As regards this clone: An end of the junction does not agree with germline; a read error may underlie this. J is TRBJ1-2 and V is TRBV5-4; 8 nucleotides match TRBD1. The germline V gene encodes CDR1 SGHNT and CDR2 YYREEE (reference sequence). The CDR3 sequence is 14 residues long. The CDR3 nucleotides are TGTGCCAGCAGTTTGGACAGGGTGTCCTATGGCTACACCTTC. Protein sequence: CASSLDRVSYGYTF.

This clone was seen only a few times. The chain has TRBV7-9 and TRBJ2-7; the D gene is possibly TRBD2 (6 bases). CDR1 and CDR2 from the germline V gene are SEHNR and FQNEAQ (reference sequence). The CDR3 has 14 amino acids. V dropped 8 bases and J dropped 3 bases, with 17 bases sitting between them. Written as DNA, the CDR3 is TGTGCCAGCCTTCTGGGCGGGGAGCTCTACGAGCAGTACTTC. Translation: CASLLGGELYEQYF. Filled out from reference TRBV7-9 and TRBJ2-7, the complete variable domain reads DTGVSQNPRHKITKRGQNVTFRCDPISEHNRLYWYRQTLGQGPEFLTYFQNEAQLEKSRLLSDRFSAERPKGSFSTLEIQRTEQGDSAMYLCASLLGGELYEQYFGPGTRLTVT.

V and J are TRBV4-1 and TRBJ1-1; no reliable D call. Between the trimmed V and J ends, which lost 1 base and 1 base, there was a span of 19 bases. Germline values: CDR1 MGHRA, CDR2 YSYEKL. The CDR3 sequence is 18 residues long. The CDR3 DNA follows: TGCGCCAGCAGCCAAGTGTCAAGGCCGGTCGGAGGGAACACTGAAGCTTTCTTT. Amino acid sequence: CASSQVSRPVGGNTEAFF.

V is TRBV28 and J is TRBJ2-5; TRBD1 agrees at 7 bases. The J call may not be correct, given that the DNA end is closer to TRBJ2-7. CDR3 size: 15 residues. Germline values: CDR1 MDHEN, CDR2 SYDVKM. The CDR3 DNA reads as TGTGCCAGCAGTTTCGGGACAGTGAGCTCCTACGAGCAGTACTTC. Translating it yields CASSFGTVSSYEQYF.

The chain employs TRBV11-2 and TRBJ2-4; maybe TRBD2 (5 bases). Deletions cut 3 bases from V and 1 base from J, with 13 bases between. Germline CDR1 SGHAT, CDR2 FQNNGV. The CDR3 covers 16 residues. Here the CDR3 DNA reads TGTGCCAGCAGCTTGGTACTAGGAGTGGCCAAAAACATTCAGTACTTC. It is translated as CASSLVLGVAKNIQYF.

In its sample, this clone was seen a few times. The chain recombines TRBV30 with TRBJ1-4; D unresolved. CDR3 length equals 16 residues. Trimming removed 3 bases at V and 8 bases at J, with 22 bases between. Looked up from germline, CDR1 is GTSNPN and CDR2 is SVGIG (reference sequence). The CDR3 nucleotides are TGTGCCTGGAGACTTTCCCAAGGGAGGTTGAAAGAAAAACTGTTTTTT. It specifies CAWRLSQGRLKEKLFF.

The V gene is TRBV2, the J gene TRBJ1-3; maybe TRBD1 (6 bases). Trimming removed 3 bases at V and 2 bases at J, with 17 bases between. CDR3 length equals 17 residues. CDR1 and CDR2 (germline): SNHLY, FYNNEI. CDR3 in amino acids: CASSDPRGGATGNTIYF. The CDR3 DNA reads TGTGCCAGCAGTGACCCCCGTGGGGGGGCTACTGGAAACACCATATATTTT.

In this sample, this clone turned up a few times. The V and J genes are TRBV29-1 and TRBJ2-5; TRBD1 matches at 10 bases. This CDR3 comprises 13 residues. The germline CDR1 and CDR2 sequences are SQVTM and ANQGSEA. Germline trimming cut 4 bases from V and 2 bases from J; bases unmatched to any gene: 1. DNA of the CDR3: TGCAGCGTTGGGGACAGGGGACAAGAGACCCAGTACTTC. It translates to CSVGDRGQETQYF. Full variable domain (outside the CDR3, taken from reference TRBV29-1 and TRBJ2-5): SAVISQKPSRDICQRGTSLTIQCQVDSQVTMMFWYRQQPGQSLTLIATANQGSEATYESGFVIDKFPISRPNLTFSTLTVSNMSPEDSSIYLCSVGDRGQETQYFGPGTRLLVL.

This clone has just a few counts. The rearrangement uses TRBV5-1 and TRBJ2-2, with TRBD2 matching over 9 bases. V lost 9 bases and J lost 7; bases outside the gene matches: 16. The CDR3 runs to 16 residues. Germline V lookup: CDR1 SGHRS, CDR2 YFSETQ. The CDR3 DNA is TGCGCCACCAGAGAGGGGCTAGCGGGATTTGGCGGGGAGCTGTTTTTT. This sequence encodes CATREGLAGFGGELFF.

This clone was seen only once. The rearrangement links TRBV2 to TRBJ1-1; a possible D gene is TRBD1 (5 bases). Trimming shortened V by 5 bases and J by 2 bases, and 9 bases separated the two germline ends. CDR1 and CDR2 from the germline V gene are SNHLY and FYNNEI. The CDR3 extends over 13 amino acids. The CDR3 nucleotides read TGTGCCAGCAGTCGAGACAGCAACACTGAAGCTTTCTTT. Its protein is CASSRDSNTEAFF.

V is TRBV6-5 and J is TRBJ2-6; possibly TRBD2 for D (5 bases). Germline CDR1 is MNHEY and CDR2 is SVGAGI. The CDR3 runs to 15 residues. V was clipped by 3 bases and J by 1 base, with 7 bases between them. The CDR3 region is CASSYEGSGANVLTF. CDR3 sequence (DNA): TGTGCCAGCAGTTATGAGGGATCTGGGGCCAACGTCCTGACTTTC.

The chain uses TRBV18 and TRBJ2-7; maybe TRBD1 (6 bases). There are 14 residues in the CDR3. Germline loops: CDR1 KGHSH, CDR2 LQKENI. V was shortened by 3 bases and J by 2 bases, with 11 bases between the two germline ends. DNA for the CDR3: TGTGCCAGCTCACCCCGCAGGGGCACCTACGAGCAGTACTTC. Residues: CASSPRRGTYEQYF.

The rearrangement joins TRBV19 to TRBJ1-5; D perhaps matches TRBD1 (6 bases). The ends were cut back, 3 bases at V and 6 bases at J, with 15 bases in the middle. Per the germline V gene, CDR1 is LNHDA and CDR2 is SQIVND (reference sequence). The CDR3 is 15 amino acids. This CDR3 is CASSIPEQGPQPQHF. The CDR3 nucleotides read TGTGCCAGTAGTATTCCGGAACAGGGCCCTCAGCCCCAGCATTTT.

This chain uses TRBV11-2 with TRBJ2-1, with TRBD2 matching over 8 bases. The CDR3 runs to 15 residues. In germline, CDR1 is SGHAT, CDR2 FQNNGV. Germline trimming cut 1 base from V and 6 bases from J; bases unmatched to any gene: 5. CDR3: CASSLVGGRSNEQFF. The CDR3 DNA is TGTGCCAGCAGCTTAGTTGGCGGGAGGAGCAATGAGCAGTTCTTC.

This clone was seen just once. The CDR3 loop reads CASRTGDYEQYF. DNA of the CDR3: TGTGCCAGCAGGACAGGGGACTACGAGCAGTACTTC. The rearrangement links TRBV28 to TRBJ2-7; 8 bases are a match to TRBD1. The CDR3 length is 12 residues. Losses at the gene ends were 6 bases for V and 3 bases for J; bases not matched to a gene: 1. In germline, CDR1 is MDHEN, CDR2 SYDVKM.

V is TRBV19 and J is TRBJ2-7; no clear D. Germline-derived CDR1 and CDR2 are LNHDA and SQIVND (reference sequence). This CDR3 contains 14 residues. V gave up 4 bases and J gave up 2 bases, with 12 bases separating them. The CDR3 reads CASSNGARPYEQYF. CDR3 sequence (DNA): TGTGCCAGTAGTAATGGAGCAAGGCCCTACGAGCAGTACTTC.

V and J are TRBV4-1 and TRBJ1-2, with 8 bases fitting TRBD1. There are 14 residues in the CDR3. Germline V gene sequence: CDR1 MGHRA, CDR2 YSYEKL. The V and J ends lost 3 bases and 4 bases, in that order; junction bases with no gene match: 4. DNA of the CDR3: TGCGCCAGCAGCCACCCAGGGGGCGTCTATGGCTACACCTTC. Translating gives CASSHPGGVYGYTF.

The table lists this clone with a few counts. This chain connects TRBV27 to TRBJ1-2, with 7 bases aligning to TRBD1. The CDR3 is made up of 13 amino acids. CDR1 is MNHEY and CDR2 is SMNVEV in the germline V gene (reference sequence). Losses at the gene ends were 3 bases for V and 4 bases for J; bases not matched to a gene: 2. CDR3 in DNA: TGTGCCAGCAGTTTTAGGGGGCCCTATGGCTACACCTTC. It is translated as CASSFRGPYGYTF.